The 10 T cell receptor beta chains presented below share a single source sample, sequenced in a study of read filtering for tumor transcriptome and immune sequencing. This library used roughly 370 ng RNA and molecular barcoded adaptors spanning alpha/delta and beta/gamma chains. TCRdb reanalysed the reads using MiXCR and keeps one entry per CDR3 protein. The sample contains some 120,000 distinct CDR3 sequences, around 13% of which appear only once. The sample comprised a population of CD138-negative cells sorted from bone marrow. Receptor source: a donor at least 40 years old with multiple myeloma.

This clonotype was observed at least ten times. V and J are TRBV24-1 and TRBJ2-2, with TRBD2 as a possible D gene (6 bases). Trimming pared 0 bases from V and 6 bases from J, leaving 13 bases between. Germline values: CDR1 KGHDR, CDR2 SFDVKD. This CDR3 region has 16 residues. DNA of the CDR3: TGTGCCACCAGTGATTTGGAGGCTAGGAGGGCCGGGGAGCTGTTTTTT. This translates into CATSDLEARRAGELFF.

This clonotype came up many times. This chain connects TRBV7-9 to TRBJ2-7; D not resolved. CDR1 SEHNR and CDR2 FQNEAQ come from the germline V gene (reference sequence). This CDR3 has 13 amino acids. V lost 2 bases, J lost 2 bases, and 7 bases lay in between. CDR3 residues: CASSLNPPYEQYF. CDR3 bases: TGTGCCAGCAGCTTAAATCCCCCCTACGAGCAGTACTTC.

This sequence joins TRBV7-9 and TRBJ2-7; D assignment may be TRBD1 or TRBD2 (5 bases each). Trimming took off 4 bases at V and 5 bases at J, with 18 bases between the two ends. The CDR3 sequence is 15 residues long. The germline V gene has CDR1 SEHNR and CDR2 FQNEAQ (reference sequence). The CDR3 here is CASSSAQGARDEQYF. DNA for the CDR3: TGTGCCAGCAGCTCTGCCCAAGGGGCGCGGGACGAGCAGTACTTC.

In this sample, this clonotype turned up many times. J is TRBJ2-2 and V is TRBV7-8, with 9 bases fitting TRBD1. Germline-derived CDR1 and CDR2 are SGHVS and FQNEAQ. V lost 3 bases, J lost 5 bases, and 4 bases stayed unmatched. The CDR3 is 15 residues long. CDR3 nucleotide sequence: TGTGCCAGCAGCTTCACCGGGACAGGGACCGGGGAGCTGTTTTTT. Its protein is CASSFTGTGTGELFF.

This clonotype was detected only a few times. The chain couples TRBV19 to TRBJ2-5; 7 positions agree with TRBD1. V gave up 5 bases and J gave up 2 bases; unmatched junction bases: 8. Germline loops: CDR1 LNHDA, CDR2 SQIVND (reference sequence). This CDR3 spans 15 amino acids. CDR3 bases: TGTGCCAGTAGTTCCCTGGGCAGGGGGCAAGAGACCCAGTACTTC. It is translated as CASSSLGRGQETQYF.

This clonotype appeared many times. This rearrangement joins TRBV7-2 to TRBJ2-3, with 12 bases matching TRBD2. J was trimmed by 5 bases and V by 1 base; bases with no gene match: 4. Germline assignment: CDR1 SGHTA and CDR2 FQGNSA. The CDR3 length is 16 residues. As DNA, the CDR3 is TGTGCCAGCAGCTTAGGACTAGCGGGAGAGGGAGATACGCAGTATTTT. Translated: CASSLGLAGEGDTQYF. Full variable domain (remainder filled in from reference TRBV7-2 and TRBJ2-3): GAGVSQSPSNKVTEKGKDVELRCDPISGHTALYWYRQSLGQGLEFLIYFQGNSAPDKSGLPSDRFSAERTGGSVSTLTIQRTQQEDSAVYLCASSLGLAGEGDTQYFGPGTRLTVL.

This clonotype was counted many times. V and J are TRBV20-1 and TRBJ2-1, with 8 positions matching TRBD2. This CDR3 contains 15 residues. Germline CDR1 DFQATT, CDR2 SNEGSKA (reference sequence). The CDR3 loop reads CSILKGTRWGNEQFF. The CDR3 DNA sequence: TGCAGCATCCTAAAGGGGACTAGGTGGGGCAATGAGCAGTTCTTC.

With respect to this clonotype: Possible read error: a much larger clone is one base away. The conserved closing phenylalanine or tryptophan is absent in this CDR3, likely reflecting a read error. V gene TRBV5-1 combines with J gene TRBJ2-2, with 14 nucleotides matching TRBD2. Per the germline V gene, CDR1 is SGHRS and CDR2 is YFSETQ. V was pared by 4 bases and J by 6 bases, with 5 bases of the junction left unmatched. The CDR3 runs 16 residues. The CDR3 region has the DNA TGCGCCAGCAGCCAGACTAGCGGGGGGGCTGCCGGGGAGCTGTTTTCT. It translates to CASSQTSGGAAGELFS.

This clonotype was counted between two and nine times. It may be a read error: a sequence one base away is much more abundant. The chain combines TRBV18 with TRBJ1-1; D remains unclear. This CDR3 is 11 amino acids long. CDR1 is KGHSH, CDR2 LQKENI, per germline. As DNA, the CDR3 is TGTGCCAGCTCACCACTCGAGGAAGCTCTCTTT. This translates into CASSPLEEALF.

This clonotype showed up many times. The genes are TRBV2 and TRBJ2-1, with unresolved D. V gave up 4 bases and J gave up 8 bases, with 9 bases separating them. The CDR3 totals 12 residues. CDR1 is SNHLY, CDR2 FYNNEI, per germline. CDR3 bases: TGTGCCAGCAGTGGGTTGAGTTATGAGCAGTTCTTC. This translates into CASSGLSYEQFF.